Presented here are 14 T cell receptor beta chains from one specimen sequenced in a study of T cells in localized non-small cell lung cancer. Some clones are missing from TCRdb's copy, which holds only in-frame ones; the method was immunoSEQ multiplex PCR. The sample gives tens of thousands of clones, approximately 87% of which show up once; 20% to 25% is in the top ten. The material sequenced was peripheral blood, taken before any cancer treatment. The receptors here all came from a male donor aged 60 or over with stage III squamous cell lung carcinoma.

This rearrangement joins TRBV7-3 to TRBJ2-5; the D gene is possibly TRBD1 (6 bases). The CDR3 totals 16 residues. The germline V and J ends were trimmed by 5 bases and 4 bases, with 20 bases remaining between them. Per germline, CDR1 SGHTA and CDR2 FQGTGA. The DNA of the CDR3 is TGTGCCAGCAGCCCAAAACACAGGGACGGGCGAGAGACCCAGTACTTC. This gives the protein CASSPKHRDGRETQYF.

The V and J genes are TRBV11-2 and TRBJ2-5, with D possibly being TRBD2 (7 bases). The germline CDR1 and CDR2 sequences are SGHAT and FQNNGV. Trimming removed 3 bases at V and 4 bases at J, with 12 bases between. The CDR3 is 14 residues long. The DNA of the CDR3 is TGTGCCAGCAGCTTCGGGGGGCGCGGAGAGACCCAGTACTTC. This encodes CASSFGGRGETQYF.

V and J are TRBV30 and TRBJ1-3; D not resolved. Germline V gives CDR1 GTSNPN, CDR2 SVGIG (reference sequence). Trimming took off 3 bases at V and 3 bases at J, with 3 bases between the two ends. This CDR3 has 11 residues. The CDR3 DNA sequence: TGTGCCTGGAGGCTTGGAAACACCATATATTTT. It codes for CAWRLGNTIYF.

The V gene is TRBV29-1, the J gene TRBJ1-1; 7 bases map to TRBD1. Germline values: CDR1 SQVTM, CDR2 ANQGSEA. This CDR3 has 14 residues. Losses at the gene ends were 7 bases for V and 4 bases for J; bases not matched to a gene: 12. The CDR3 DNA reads TGCAGCGCCTCTTGGACAGGATCGGGCACTGAAGCTTTCTTT. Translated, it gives CSASWTGSGTEAFF.

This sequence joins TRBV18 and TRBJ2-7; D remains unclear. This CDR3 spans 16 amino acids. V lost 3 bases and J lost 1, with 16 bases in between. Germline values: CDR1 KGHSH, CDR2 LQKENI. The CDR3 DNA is TGTGCCAGCTCACCTGTCTCAGGCTCGTCATCCTACGAGCAGTACTTC. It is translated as CASSPVSGSSSYEQYF. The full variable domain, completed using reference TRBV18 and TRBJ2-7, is NAGVMQNPRHLVRRRGQEARLRCSPMKGHSHVYWYRQLPEEGLKFMVYLQKENIIDESGMPKERFSAEFPKEGPSILRIQQVVRGDSAAYFCASSPVSGSSSYEQYFGPGTRLTVT.

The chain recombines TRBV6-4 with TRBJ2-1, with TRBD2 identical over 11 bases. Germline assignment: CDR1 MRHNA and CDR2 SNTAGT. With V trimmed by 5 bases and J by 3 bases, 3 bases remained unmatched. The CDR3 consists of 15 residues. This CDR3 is CASSPLAGGYNEQFF. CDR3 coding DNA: TGTGCCAGCAGTCCCCTAGCGGGGGGCTACAATGAGCAGTTCTTC.

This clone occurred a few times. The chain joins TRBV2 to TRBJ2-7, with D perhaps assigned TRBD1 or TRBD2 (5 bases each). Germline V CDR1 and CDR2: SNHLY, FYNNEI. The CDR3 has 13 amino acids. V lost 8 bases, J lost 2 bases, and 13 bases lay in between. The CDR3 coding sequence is TGTGCCAGCGTCTCCGGGACCACCTACGAGCAGTACTTC. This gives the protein CASVSGTTYEQYF.

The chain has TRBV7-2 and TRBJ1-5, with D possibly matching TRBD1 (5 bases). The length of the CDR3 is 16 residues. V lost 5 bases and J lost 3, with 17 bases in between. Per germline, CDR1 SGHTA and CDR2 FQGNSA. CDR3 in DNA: TGTGCCAGCAGCCCCCACGGGCAGGGCCTCAATCAGCCCCAGCATTTT. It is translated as CASSPHGQGLNQPQHF.

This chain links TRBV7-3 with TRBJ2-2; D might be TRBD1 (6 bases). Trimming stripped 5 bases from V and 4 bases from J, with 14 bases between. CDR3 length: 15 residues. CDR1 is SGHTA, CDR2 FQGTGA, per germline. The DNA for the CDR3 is TGTGCCAGCAGCCTTAGATTAGGGGGCACCGGGGAGCTGTTTTTT. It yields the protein CASSLRLGGTGELFF. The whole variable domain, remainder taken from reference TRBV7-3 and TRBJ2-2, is GAGVSQTPSNKVTEKGKYVELRCDPISGHTALYWYRQSLGQGPEFLIYFQGTGAADDSGLPNDRFFAVRPEGSVSTLKIQRTERGDSAVYLCASSLRLGGTGELFFGEGSRLTVL.

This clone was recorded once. CDR3 residues: CASSLVSGSQETQYF. The DNA for the CDR3 is TGTGCCAGCAGCTTGGTATCCGGGTCGCAAGAGACCCAGTACTTC. V and J are TRBV5-4 and TRBJ2-5; D remains ambiguous. The V and J ends lost 0 bases and 2 bases respectively, with 11 bases between them. CDR3 size: 15 residues. The V gene's germline CDR1 is SGHNT and CDR2 YYREEE (reference sequence).

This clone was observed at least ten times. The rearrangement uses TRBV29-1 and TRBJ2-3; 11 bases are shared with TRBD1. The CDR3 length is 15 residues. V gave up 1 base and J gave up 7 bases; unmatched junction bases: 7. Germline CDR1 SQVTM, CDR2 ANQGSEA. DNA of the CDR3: TGCAGCGTTGAAGGCGGGACAGGGGGTCGGAATACGCAGTATTTT. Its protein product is CSVEGGTGGRNTQYF.

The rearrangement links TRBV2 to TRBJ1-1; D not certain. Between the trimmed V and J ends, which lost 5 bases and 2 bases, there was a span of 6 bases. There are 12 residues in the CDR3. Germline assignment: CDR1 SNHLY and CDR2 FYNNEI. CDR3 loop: CASSFTNTEAFF. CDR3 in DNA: TGTGCCAGCAGTTTTACAAACACTGAAGCTTTCTTT.

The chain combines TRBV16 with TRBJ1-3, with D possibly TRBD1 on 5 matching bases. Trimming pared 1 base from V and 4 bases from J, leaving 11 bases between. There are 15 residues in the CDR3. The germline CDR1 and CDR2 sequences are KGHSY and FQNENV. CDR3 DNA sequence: TGTGCCAGCAGCCAATTTCAGGGCCCGGGAAACACCATATATTTT. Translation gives CASSQFQGPGNTIYF.

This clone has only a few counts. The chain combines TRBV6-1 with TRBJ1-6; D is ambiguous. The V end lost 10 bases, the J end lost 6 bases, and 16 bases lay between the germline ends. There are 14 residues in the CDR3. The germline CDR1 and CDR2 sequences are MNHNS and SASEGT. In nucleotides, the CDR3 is TGTGCCACGGAAAGCGGCATTCTTAATTCACCCCTCCACTTT. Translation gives CATESGILNSPLHF.